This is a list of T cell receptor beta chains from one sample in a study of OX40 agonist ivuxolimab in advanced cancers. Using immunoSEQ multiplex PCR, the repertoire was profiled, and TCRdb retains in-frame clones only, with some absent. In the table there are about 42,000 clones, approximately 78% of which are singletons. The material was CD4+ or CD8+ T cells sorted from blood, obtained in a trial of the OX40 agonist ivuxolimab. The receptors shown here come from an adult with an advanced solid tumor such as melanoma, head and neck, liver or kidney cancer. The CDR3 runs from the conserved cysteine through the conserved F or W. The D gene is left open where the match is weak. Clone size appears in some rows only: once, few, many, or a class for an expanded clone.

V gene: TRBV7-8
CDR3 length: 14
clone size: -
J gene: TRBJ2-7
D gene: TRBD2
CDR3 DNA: TGTGCCAGCAAACTAGCGGGAATTGCCTACGAGCAGTACTTC
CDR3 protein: CASKLAGIAYEQYF

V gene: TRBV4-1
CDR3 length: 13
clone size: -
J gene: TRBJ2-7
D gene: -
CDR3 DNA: TGCGCCAGCAGCCAAACGACTGGTTACGAGCAGTACTTC
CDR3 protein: CASSQTTGYEQYF

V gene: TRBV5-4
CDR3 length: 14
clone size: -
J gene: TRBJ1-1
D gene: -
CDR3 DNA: TGTGCCAGCAGTAGGGGCTCGGGGAACACTGAAGCTTTCTTT
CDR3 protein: CASSRGSGNTEAFF

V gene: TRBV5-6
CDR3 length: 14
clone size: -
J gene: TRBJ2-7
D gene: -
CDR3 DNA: TGTGCCAGCAGCTTAGGAGGGCCCCCCTACGAGCAGTACTTC
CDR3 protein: CASSLGGPPYEQYF

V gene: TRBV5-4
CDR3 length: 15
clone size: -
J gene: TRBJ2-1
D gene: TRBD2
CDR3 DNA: TGTGCCAGCAGCACCAGCGGGAGGGCCCACAATGAGCAGTTCTTC
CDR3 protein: CASSTSGRAHNEQFF

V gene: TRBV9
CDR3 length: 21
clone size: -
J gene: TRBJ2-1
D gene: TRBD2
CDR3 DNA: TGTGCCAGCAGCGTAGCCCCCAAGGGGAGGTTTGGACTAGCTGGACTCAATGAGCAGTTCTTC
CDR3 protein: CASSVAPKGRFGLAGLNEQFF

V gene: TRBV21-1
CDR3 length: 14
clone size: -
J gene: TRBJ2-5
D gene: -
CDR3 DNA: TGTGCCAGCAGCAAAGATGCAGGCCAAGAGACCCAGTACTTC
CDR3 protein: CASSKDAGQETQYF

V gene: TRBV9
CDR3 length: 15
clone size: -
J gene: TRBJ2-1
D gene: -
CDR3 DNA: TGTGCCAGCAGCGTAGGTAGGGAAAGGATGAATGAGCAGTTCTTC
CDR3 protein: CASSVGRERMNEQFF

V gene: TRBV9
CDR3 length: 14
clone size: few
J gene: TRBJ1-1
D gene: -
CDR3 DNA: TGTGCCAGCAGCGTATCGACGGTGAACACTGAAGCTTTCTTT
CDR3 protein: CASSVSTVNTEAFF

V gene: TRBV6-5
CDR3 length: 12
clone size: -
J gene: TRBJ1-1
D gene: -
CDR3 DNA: TGTGCCAGCAGTCCGCGAAGTGGGGGCGCTTTCTTT
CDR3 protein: CASSPRSGGAFF

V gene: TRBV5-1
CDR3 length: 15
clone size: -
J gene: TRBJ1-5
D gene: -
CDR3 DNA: TGCGCCAGCAGCTTGGTTGGGGCTCTGGGTCAGCCCCAGCATTTT
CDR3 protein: CASSLVGALGQPQHF

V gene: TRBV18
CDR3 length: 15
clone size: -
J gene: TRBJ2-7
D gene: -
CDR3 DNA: TGTGCCAGCTCTCTGGGACCACCATCCTCCTACGAGCAGTACTTC
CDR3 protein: CASSLGPPSSYEQYF

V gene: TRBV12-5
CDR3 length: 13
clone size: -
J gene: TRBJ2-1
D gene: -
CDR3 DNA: TGTGCTAGTATGTTTCTAGAAAGCAATGAGCAGTTCTTC
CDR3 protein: CASMFLESNEQFF

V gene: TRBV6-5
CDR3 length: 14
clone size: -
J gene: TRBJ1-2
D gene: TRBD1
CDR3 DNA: TGTGCCAGCAGTCCCCGGTCGACAGGGGGGGGCTACACCTTC
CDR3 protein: CASSPRSTGGGYTF

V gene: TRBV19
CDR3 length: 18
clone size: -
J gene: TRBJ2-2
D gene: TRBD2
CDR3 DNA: TGTGCCAGTAGTCCCCATGACCCTAGCGGAGATAGGTCCGGGGAGCTGTTTTTT
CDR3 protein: CASSPHDPSGDRSGELFF

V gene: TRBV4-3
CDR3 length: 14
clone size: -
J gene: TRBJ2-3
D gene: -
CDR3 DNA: TGCGCCAGCAGCCAAGAGGGGGCGGGGACTACGCAGTATTTT
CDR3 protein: CASSQEGAGTTQYF

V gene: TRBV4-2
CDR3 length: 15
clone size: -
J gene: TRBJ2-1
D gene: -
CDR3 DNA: TGTGCCAGCAGCCACCAACTCTCCGACTACAATGAGCAGTTCTTC
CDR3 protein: CASSHQLSDYNEQFF

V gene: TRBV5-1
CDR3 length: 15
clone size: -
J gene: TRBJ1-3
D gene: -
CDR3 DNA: TGCGCCAGCAGCCCGGGTGGAGTCCATGGAAACACCATATATTTT
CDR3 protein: CASSPGGVHGNTIYF

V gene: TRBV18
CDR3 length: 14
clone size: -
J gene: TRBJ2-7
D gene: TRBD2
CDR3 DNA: TGTGCCAGCTCACCTCTAGCGGGGGGTCGAGAGCAGTACTTC
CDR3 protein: CASSPLAGGREQYF

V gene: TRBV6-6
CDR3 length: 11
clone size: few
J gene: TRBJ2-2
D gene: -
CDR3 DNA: TGTGCCAGCAGTCCTAGGGACTTGCTGTTTTTT
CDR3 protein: CASSPRDLLFF

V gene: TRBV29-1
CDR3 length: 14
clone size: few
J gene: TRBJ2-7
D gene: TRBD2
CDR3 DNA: TGCAGCGTGAGCCTCCGGGGACTAGGGGACGAGCAGTACTTC
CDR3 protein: CSVSLRGLGDEQYF

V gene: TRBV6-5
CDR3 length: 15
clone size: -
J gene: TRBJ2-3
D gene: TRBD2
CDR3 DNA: TGTGCCAGCAGTATCACTAGCGGGGCCACAGATACGCAGTATTTT
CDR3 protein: CASSITSGATDTQYF

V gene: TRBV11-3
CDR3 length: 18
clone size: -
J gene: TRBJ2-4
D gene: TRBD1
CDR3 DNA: TGTGCCAGCAGCTCGGGACAGTCAATAATTACAGCCAAAAACATTCAGTACTTC
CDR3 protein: CASSSGQSIITAKNIQYF

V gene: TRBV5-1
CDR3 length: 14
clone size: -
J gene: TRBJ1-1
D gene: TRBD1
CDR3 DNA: TGCGCCAGCAGCTCGGGACAGGGGGACACTGAAGCTTTCTTT
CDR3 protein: CASSSGQGDTEAFF

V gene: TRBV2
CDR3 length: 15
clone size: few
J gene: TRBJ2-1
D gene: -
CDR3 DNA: TGTGCCAGCAGCATTACTAAGAGCTCCTACAATGAGCAGTTCTTC
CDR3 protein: CASSITKSSYNEQFF

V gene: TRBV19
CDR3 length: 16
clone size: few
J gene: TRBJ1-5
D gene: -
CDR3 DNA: TGTGCCAGTAGTCTTGGGGGGGGGATCGGCAATCAGCCCCAGCATTTT
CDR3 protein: CASSLGGGIGNQPQHF

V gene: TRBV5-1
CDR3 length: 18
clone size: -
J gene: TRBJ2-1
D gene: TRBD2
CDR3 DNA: TGCGCCAGCAGCCGGGGGACTAGCGGCACCCGATTGGGCAATGAGCAGTTCTTC
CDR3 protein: CASSRGTSGTRLGNEQFF